This T cell receptor beta chain was documented in a study of blood T cell repertoires in COVID-19. This clone showed up just once. As originally analysed: Estimated nucleated cell counts came from reference gene primer amplification. Profiled with immunoSEQ multiplex PCR; TCRdb holds only in-frame clones, not every one. V, J and clone size were drawn from that table, and D and trimming were deduced from the DNA. The table has hundreds of thousands of clones, just under 85% seen once. This receptor was identified in a woman older than 75 with acute or convalescent COVID-19. Sample: peripheral blood.

The CDR3, as DNA: TGTGCCAGCAGCTTATATCAGGTTTCACCCCTCCACTTT. Translation: CASSLYQVSPLHF. The gene calls are TRBV5-6 and TRBJ1-6; the D is unclear. V dropped 2 bases and J dropped 9 bases, with 9 bases sitting between them. This CDR3 spans 13 amino acids. The V gene's germline CDR1 is SGHDT and CDR2 YYEEEE.